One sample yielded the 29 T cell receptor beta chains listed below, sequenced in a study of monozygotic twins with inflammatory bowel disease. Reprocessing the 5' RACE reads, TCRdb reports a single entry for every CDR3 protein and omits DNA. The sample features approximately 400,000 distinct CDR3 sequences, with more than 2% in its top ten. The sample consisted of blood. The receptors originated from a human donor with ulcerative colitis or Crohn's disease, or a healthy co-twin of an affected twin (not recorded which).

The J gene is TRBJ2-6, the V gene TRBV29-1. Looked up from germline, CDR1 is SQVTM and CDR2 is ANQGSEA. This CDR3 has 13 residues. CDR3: CSVPRTGANVLTF.

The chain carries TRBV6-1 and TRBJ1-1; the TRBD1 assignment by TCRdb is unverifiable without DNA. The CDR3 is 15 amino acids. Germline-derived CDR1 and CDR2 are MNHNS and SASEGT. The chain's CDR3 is CASSDNIQGNTEAFF.

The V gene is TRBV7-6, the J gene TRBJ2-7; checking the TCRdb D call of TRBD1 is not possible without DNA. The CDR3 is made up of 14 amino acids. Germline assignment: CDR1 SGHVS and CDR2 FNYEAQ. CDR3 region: CASSGGTALGEQYF.

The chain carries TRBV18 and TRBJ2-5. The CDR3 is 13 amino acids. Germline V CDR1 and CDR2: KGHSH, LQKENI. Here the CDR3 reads CASSPAYQETQYF.

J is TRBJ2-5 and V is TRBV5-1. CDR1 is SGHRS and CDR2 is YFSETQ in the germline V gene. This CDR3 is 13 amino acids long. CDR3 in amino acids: CASSLDPLETQYF.

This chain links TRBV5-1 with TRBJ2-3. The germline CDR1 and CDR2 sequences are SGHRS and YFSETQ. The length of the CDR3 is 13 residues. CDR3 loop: CASSGSSTDTQYF.

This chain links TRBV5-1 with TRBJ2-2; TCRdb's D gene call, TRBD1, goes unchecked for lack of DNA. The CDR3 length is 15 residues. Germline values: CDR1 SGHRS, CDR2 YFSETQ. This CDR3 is CASSSDGGNTGELFF.

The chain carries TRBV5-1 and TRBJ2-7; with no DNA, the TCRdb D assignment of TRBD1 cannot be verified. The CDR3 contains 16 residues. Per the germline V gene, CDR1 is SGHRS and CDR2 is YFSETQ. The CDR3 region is CASSSSTGPGAPEQYF.

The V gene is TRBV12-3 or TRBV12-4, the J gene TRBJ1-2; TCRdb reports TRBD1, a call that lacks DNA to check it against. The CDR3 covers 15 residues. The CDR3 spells CASSLSGGAWDGYTF.

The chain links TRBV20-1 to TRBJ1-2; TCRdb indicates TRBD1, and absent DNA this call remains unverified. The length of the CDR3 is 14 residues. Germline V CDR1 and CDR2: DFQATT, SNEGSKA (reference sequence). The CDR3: CSATRTATNYGYTF.

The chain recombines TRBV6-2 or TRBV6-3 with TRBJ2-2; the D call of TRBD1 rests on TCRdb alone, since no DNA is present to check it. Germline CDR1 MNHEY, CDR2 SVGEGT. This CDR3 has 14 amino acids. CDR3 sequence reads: CASSYSDRAGELFF.

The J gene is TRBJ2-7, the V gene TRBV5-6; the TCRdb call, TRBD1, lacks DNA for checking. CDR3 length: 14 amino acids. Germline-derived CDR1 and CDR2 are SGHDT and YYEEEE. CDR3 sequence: CASSIGTGTYEQYF.

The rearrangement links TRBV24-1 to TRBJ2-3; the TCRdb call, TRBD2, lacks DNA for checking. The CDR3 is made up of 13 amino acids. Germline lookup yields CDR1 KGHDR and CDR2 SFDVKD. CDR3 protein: CATRLGDTDTQYF.

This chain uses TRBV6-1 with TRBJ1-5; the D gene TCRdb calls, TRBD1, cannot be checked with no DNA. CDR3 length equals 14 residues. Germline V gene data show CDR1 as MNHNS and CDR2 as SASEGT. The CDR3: CASRNTGSNQPQHF.

The CDR3 is CAISESERIPTNEQFF. This chain links TRBV10-3 with TRBJ2-1. CDR3 length: 16 amino acids. Germline lookup yields CDR1 ENHRY and CDR2 SYGVKD.

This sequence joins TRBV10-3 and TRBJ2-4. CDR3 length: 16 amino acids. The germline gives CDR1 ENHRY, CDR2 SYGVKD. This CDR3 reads CAISEFGGLAKNIQYF.

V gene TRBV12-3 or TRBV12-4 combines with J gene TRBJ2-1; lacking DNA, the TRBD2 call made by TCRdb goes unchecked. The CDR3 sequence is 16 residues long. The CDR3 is CASSPLAGGSYNEQFF.

CDR3 amino acids: CASSVTNNRYNEQFF. This chain uses TRBV9 with TRBJ2-1. There are 15 residues in the CDR3. Germline V lookup: CDR1 SGDLS, CDR2 YYNGEE.

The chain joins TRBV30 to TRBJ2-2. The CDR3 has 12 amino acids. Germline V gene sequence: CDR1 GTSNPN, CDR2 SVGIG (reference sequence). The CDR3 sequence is CAWSVLSGELFF.

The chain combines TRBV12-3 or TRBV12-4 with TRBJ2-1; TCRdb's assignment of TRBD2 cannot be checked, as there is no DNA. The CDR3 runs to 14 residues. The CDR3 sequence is CASSFGPSVHEQFF.

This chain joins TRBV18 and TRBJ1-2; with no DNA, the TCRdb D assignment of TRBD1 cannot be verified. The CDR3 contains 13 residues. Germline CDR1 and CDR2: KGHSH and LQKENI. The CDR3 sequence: CASSPWPGNGYTF.

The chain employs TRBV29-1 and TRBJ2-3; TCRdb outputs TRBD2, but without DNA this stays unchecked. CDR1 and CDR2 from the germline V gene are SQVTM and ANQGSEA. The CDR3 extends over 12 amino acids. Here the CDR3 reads CIVGRSTDTQYF.

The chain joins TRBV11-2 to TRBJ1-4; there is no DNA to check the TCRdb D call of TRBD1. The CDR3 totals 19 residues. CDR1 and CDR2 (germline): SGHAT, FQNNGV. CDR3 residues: CASSLDPIGPGTEREKLFF.

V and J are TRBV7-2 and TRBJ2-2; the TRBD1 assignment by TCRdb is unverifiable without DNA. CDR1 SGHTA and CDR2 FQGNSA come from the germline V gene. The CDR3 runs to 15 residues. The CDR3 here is CASSSLGGGTGELFF.

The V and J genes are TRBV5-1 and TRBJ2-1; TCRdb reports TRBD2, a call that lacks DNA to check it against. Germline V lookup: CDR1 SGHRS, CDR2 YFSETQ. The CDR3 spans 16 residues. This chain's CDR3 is CASSLARLAGGYEQFF.

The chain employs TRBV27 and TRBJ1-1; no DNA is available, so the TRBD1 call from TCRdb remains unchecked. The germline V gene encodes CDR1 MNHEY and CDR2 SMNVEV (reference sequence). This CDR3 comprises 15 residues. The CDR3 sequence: CASVPRPTQNTEAFF.

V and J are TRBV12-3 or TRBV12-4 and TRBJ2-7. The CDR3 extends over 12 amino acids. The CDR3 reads CASTAYIYEQYF.

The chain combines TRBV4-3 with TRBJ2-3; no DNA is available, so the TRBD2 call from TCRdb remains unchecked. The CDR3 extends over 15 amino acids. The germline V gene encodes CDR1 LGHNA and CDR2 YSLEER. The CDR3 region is CASSTRRTSTDMQYF.

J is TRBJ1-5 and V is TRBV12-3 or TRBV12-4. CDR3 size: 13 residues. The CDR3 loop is CASSWHSNQPQHF.